Presented here are 13 T cell receptor beta chains from one specimen sequenced in a study of T cell responses to AZD1222 COVID-19 vaccine. This table comes from immunoSEQ multiplex PCR, and its TCRdb copy is limited to in-frame clones, with some not included. The sample carries approximately 150,000 clones, around nine tenths recorded once. Specimen: peripheral blood, collected 28 days after the second AZD1222 dose. Receptors originate from an adult who received the AZD1222 COVID-19 vaccine.

This sequence joins TRBV5-4 and TRBJ1-1; TRBD1 might be the D (6 bases). This CDR3 has 13 amino acids. V lost 4 bases to trimming and J lost 1 base, with 8 bases between them. Germline V gene data show CDR1 as SGHNT and CDR2 as YYREEE (reference sequence). CDR3 sequence reads: CASSEDRNTEAFF. The DNA for the CDR3 is TGTGCCAGCAGCGAGGACAGGAACACTGAAGCTTTCTTT. Full variable domain (missing parts from reference TRBV5-4 and TRBJ1-1): ETGVTQSPTHLIKTRGQQVTLRCSSQSGHNTVSWYQQALGQGPQFIFQYYREEENGRGNFPPRFSGLQFPNYSSELNVNALELDDSALYLCASSEDRNTEAFFGQGTRLTVV.

The table lists this clone with a count of one. The chain links TRBV12-5 to TRBJ2-7; TRBD1 agrees at 7 bases. CDR1 and CDR2 (germline): LGHNT, FRNRAP. V shed 6 bases and J 0 bases; nucleotides not matched to a gene: 11. CDR3 size: 16 residues. The CDR3 bases are TGTGCTAGTGGGGCCGGGGACAGTTCTTACTCCTACGAGCAGTACTTC. Protein sequence: CASGAGDSSYSYEQYF.

CDR3 coding DNA: TGTGCCAGCAGTTCCCCGAATGGCTACACCTTC. Amino acid sequence: CASSSPNGYTF. The chain employs TRBV28 and TRBJ1-2; D unclear. Germline V gene lookup returns CDR1 MDHEN and CDR2 SYDVKM. The CDR3 consists of 11 residues. The V end lost 4 bases, the J end lost 6 bases, and 6 bases lay between the germline ends.

The CDR3 sequence is CASSFSRQGLSEQYF. The CDR3 DNA reads as TGTGCCAGCAGCTTCTCAAGACAGGGGCTCAGCGAGCAGTACTTC. This chain uses TRBV5-8 with TRBJ2-7, with 8 positions matching TRBD1. Losses at the gene ends were 2 bases for V and 6 bases for J; bases not matched to a gene: 10. Germline values: CDR1 SGHTS, CDR2 YDEGEE. The CDR3 totals 15 residues.

The chain recombines TRBV19 with TRBJ2-2; the match to TRBD1 covers 10 bases. The V gene end was trimmed by 6 bases and the J gene end by 5 bases; junction bases not matched to a gene: 3. This CDR3 contains 14 residues. CDR1 LNHDA and CDR2 SQIVND come from the germline V gene (reference sequence). CDR3 in DNA: TGTGCCAGTAGCGACAGGGGGCTGACCGGGGAGCTGTTTTTT. Protein sequence: CASSDRGLTGELFF.

This clone was recorded a few times. This chain joins TRBV4-1 and TRBJ1-5, with D unclear. This CDR3 comprises 16 residues. Germline V gene sequence: CDR1 MGHRA, CDR2 YSYEKL. V lost 0 bases and J lost 0, with 9 bases in between. The DNA for the CDR3 is TGCGCCAGCAGCCAAGATCCCAGCTATAGCAATCAGCCCCAGCATTTT. Protein sequence: CASSQDPSYSNQPQHF.

The chain joins TRBV7-2 to TRBJ1-2; TRBD1 is a possible D gene (5 bases). V was clipped by 5 bases and J by 6 bases, with 25 bases between them. The germline gives CDR1 SGHTA, CDR2 FQGNSA. The CDR3 runs to 17 residues. The CDR3 DNA sequence: TGTGCCAGCAGCCCGACACTATTCCAAGGGGACGAGGATGGCTACACCTTC. Translated, it gives CASSPTLFQGDEDGYTF.

The chain combines TRBV2 with TRBJ2-1; a weak D match, TRBD1 (5 bases). The CDR3 loop spans 14 amino acids. Looked up from germline, CDR1 is SNHLY and CDR2 is FYNNEI. Trimming took off 10 bases at V and 5 bases at J, with 18 bases between the two ends. The CDR3 loop reads CATKKVQANNEQFF. In DNA, the CDR3 is TGTGCCACCAAAAAGGTACAGGCTAACAATGAGCAGTTCTTC.

The genes are TRBV27 and TRBJ2-6; no reliable D call. Deletions cut 2 bases from V and 1 base from J, with 9 bases between. CDR3 length equals 16 residues. Germline values: CDR1 MNHEY, CDR2 SMNVEV (reference sequence). The CDR3 DNA reads TGTGCCAGCAGTTTAATCCTAACGTCTGGGGCCAACGTCCTGACTTTC. Translated: CASSLILTSGANVLTF.

This chain joins TRBV6-1 and TRBJ2-4; 7 nucleotides match TRBD2. This CDR3 is built from 17 residues. Germline-derived CDR1 and CDR2 are MNHNS and SASEGT. V trimming: 2 bases; J trimming: 0 bases; junction bases outside the gene matches: 7. The CDR3 DNA follows: TGTGCCAGCAGTGAAATCCCGGGGGGAAGAGCCAAAAACATTCAGTACTTC. Its protein product is CASSEIPGGRAKNIQYF.

This clone was seen only a few times. This chain joins TRBV5-4 and TRBJ2-3; D might be TRBD2 (6 bases). In germline, CDR1 is SGHNT, CDR2 YYREEE (reference sequence). Trimming removed 2 bases from V and 2 bases from J, with 9 bases in between. CDR3 size: 14 residues. The CDR3 loop is CASSLRGDTDTQYF. The CDR3 region has the DNA TGTGCCAGCAGCTTACGCGGGGACACAGATACGCAGTATTTT. The whole variable domain, filled in from reference TRBV5-4 and TRBJ2-3, reads ETGVTQSPTHLIKTRGQQVTLRCSSQSGHNTVSWYQQALGQGPQFIFQYYREEENGRGNFPPRFSGLQFPNYSSELNVNALELDDSALYLCASSLRGDTDTQYFGPGTRLTVL.

The DNA of the CDR3 is TGTGCCAGCAGCGAAATAAGGACAGGAGTTTGGGATGAGCAGTTCTTC. Translating it yields CASSEIRTGVWDEQFF. The chain combines TRBV6-1 with TRBJ2-1; 7 positions agree with TRBD1. The germline V gene has CDR1 MNHNS and CDR2 SASEGT. V lost 6 bases and J lost 8; bases outside the gene matches: 16. The CDR3 spans 16 residues.

V gene TRBV7-9 combines with J gene TRBJ2-5; unclear D gene. Germline V gene data show CDR1 as SEHNR and CDR2 as FQNEAQ (reference sequence). Trimming removed 0 bases at V and 1 base at J, with 9 bases between. The CDR3 has 15 residues. CDR3 residues: CASSLARAVQETQYF. The CDR3 nucleotides read TGTGCCAGCAGCTTAGCTCGGGCTGTCCAAGAGACCCAGTACTTC.